The 31 T cell receptor beta chains listed next were all sequenced from one sample in a study of T cells after yellow fever vaccination. TCRdb ran MiXCR on the 5' RACE reads and lists one entry per CDR3 protein. The table has some 600,000 distinct CDR3 sequences, around an eighth seen once. The sequences come from PBMCs, collected on the day of the yellow fever booster vaccination. These receptors were collected from a man aged 25-40 years who received the YFV17D yellow fever vaccine.

The rearrangement uses TRBV20-1 and TRBJ1-2; D unresolved. Germline V CDR1 and CDR2: DFQATT, SNEGSKA (reference sequence). V was shortened by 6 bases and J by 4 bases, with 9 bases between the two germline ends. The CDR3 consists of 11 residues. This CDR3 is CSATPTYGYTF. CDR3 nucleotide sequence: TGCAGTGCCACCCCAACCTATGGCTACACCTTC.

This clonotype was counted a few times. This rearrangement joins TRBV20-1 to TRBJ2-4, with D unresolved. The CDR3 consists of 16 residues. The germline V gene encodes CDR1 DFQATT and CDR2 SNEGSKA (reference sequence). V was shortened by 3 bases and J by 3 bases, with 18 bases between the two germline ends. The CDR3 bases are TGCAGTGCTAGCATTTTTGGTTCGGTGGGCAAAAACATTCAGTACTTC. As protein: CSASIFGSVGKNIQYF.

The chain is built from TRBV7-9 and TRBJ2-6; D possibly corresponds to TRBD2 (5 bases). The CDR3 is 16 amino acids. Germline V lookup: CDR1 SEHNR, CDR2 FQNEAQ (reference sequence). V lost 3 bases and J lost 0, with 9 bases in between. The CDR3 here is CASSFGVASGANVLTF. The CDR3 DNA reads TGTGCCAGCAGCTTCGGGGTGGCCTCTGGGGCCAACGTCCTGACTTTC.

The chain combines TRBV12-3 or TRBV12-4 with TRBJ1-5, with D uncertain. This CDR3 is built from 12 residues. Trimming cost V 2 bases and J 6 bases, with 5 bases left between them. The DNA of the CDR3 is TGTGCCAGCAGTTTAAACACTCAGCCCCAGCATTTT. Amino acid sequence: CASSLNTQPQHF.

This clonotype was counted at least ten times. The chain uses TRBV3-1 and TRBJ1-3; D unclear. The CDR3 spans 15 residues. CDR1 and CDR2 (germline): LGHDT, YNNKEL (reference sequence). Trimming shortened V by 2 bases and J by 4 bases, and 12 bases separated the two germline ends. CDR3 bases: TGTGCCAGCAGCCAAACCCCCTCGCTCGGAAACACCATATATTTT. It encodes CASSQTPSLGNTIYF.

The CDR3 sequence: CASSQEARISGANVLTF. The CDR3, as DNA: TGCGCCAGCAGCCAAGAGGCCCGTATCTCTGGGGCCAACGTCCTGACTTTC. This chain uses TRBV4-3 with TRBJ2-6; no clear D. V was pared by 0 bases and J by 0 bases, with 9 bases between. The CDR3 spans 17 residues. Germline CDR1 reads LGHNA; CDR2 reads YSLEER.

This clonotype occurred many times. The rearrangement joins TRBV20-1 to TRBJ2-5, with D tentatively TRBD1 (6 bases). V dropped 1 base and J dropped 4 bases, with 10 bases sitting between them. CDR1 and CDR2 (germline): DFQATT, SNEGSKA (reference sequence). The CDR3 totals 13 residues. CDR3 loop: CSARVGAIETQYF. CDR3 coding DNA: TGCAGTGCTAGAGTGGGGGCAATAGAGACCCAGTACTTC.

This clonotype was observed a few times. The rearrangement joins TRBV5-1 to TRBJ2-5, with no clear D. Deletions cut 4 bases from V and 1 base from J, with 14 bases between. The germline V gene encodes CDR1 SGHRS and CDR2 YFSETQ. The CDR3 totals 15 residues. The CDR3 DNA reads as TGCGCCAGCAGCCCACAAGGGCCCCCCCAAGAGACCCAGTACTTC. Translated, it gives CASSPQGPPQETQYF.

This clonotype turned up a few times. The V gene is TRBV2, the J gene TRBJ1-5; the match to TRBD1 covers 10 bases. The length of the CDR3 is 13 residues. The germline CDR1 and CDR2 sequences are SNHLY and FYNNEI. J was trimmed by 5 bases and V by 7 bases; bases with no gene match: 2. The CDR3 protein is CASKGTGDQPQHF. For the CDR3, the DNA is TGTGCCAGCAAGGGGACAGGGGATCAGCCCCAGCATTTT.

The chain carries TRBV6-1 and TRBJ1-1, with a weak D call TRBD1 (6 bases). The CDR3 contains 14 residues. Per germline, CDR1 MNHNS and CDR2 SASEGT. The germline V and J ends were trimmed by 6 bases and 9 bases, with 20 bases remaining between them. CDR3 amino acids: CASSRRRDTPQAFF. The CDR3 DNA sequence: TGTGCCAGCAGCCGACGCCGGGACACTCCCCAAGCTTTCTTT.

This chain links TRBV4-3 with TRBJ2-7, with D tentatively TRBD1 or TRBD2 (5 bases each). Germline V CDR1 and CDR2: LGHNA, YSLEER. The ends were cut back, 1 base at V and 5 bases at J, with 12 bases in the middle. The CDR3 is 14 amino acids. Here the CDR3 DNA reads TGCGCCAGCAGCCAAGGTGGGGGTAGGAACGAGCAGTACTTC. This encodes CASSQGGGRNEQYF.

In its sample, this clonotype was seen a few times. The gene calls are TRBV30 and TRBJ1-1; 12 positions agree with TRBD1. With 1 base clipped from V and 9 bases from J, the junction kept 6 bases outside the gene matches. CDR3 length equals 14 residues. The germline V gene encodes CDR1 GTSNPN and CDR2 SVGIG (reference sequence). The CDR3: CAWSGDRGLGQAFF. The CDR3 DNA follows: TGTGCCTGGAGTGGGGACAGGGGGCTTGGCCAAGCTTTCTTT.

This clonotype was seen repeatedly, ten times or more. The J gene is TRBJ2-7, the V gene TRBV27; unclear D gene. V was pared by 7 bases and J by 7 bases, with 5 bases between. Germline V gives CDR1 MNHEY, CDR2 SMNVEV (reference sequence). The CDR3 has 9 residues. CDR3 residues: CASTREQYF. CDR3 DNA: TGTGCCAGCACTAGAGAGCAGTACTTC.

This clonotype was observed a handful of times. This sequence joins TRBV4-1 and TRBJ2-2; 14 nucleotides line up with TRBD2. The V gene end was trimmed by 6 bases and the J gene end by 3 bases; junction bases not matched to a gene: 15. The germline V gene encodes CDR1 MGHRA and CDR2 YSYEKL. The CDR3 runs to 20 residues. As DNA, the CDR3 is TGCGCCAGCAGGAATACCGGGACTAGCGGGAGTATGCTCGACACCGGGGAGCTGTTTTTT. Protein sequence: CASRNTGTSGSMLDTGELFF.

The V call is TRBV10-2, the J call TRBJ1-5; D ambiguous. Germline V gene data show CDR1 as WSHSY and CDR2 as SAAADI. The CDR3 length is 15 residues. Trimming shortened V by 6 bases and J by 1 base, and 13 bases separated the two germline ends. This CDR3 is CASRDHLGSNQPQHF. CDR3 sequence (DNA): TGCGCCAGCAGGGACCATCTGGGAAGCAATCAGCCCCAGCATTTT.

This clonotype was found a few times. The chain uses TRBV9 and TRBJ1-6, with 7 positions matching TRBD1. CDR1 is SGDLS, CDR2 YYNGEE, per germline. The CDR3 loop spans 16 amino acids. Trimming cost V 3 bases and J 7 bases; bases outside gene matches: 10. Here the CDR3 DNA reads TGTGCCAGCAGCGCCGGGGAGGGGGCACAGAATTCACCCCTCCACTTT. Translated, it gives CASSAGEGAQNSPLHF.

This clonotype was seen more than once but under ten times. The rearrangement uses TRBV12-3 or TRBV12-4 and TRBJ2-7; D is unresolved. Trimming removed 0 bases at V and 0 bases at J, with 6 bases between. CDR3 length: 14 amino acids. The CDR3 reads CASSLAKSSYEQYF. CDR3 in DNA: TGTGCCAGCAGTTTAGCGAAGAGCTCCTACGAGCAGTACTTC.

The J gene is TRBJ2-7, the V gene TRBV2; 11 bases line up with TRBD2. Germline loops: CDR1 SNHLY, CDR2 FYNNEI. CDR3 length: 13 amino acids. With 8 bases clipped from V and 4 bases from J, the junction kept 4 bases outside the gene matches. The CDR3 nucleotides are TGTGCCAGCTATCGACTAGCGGGATACGAGCAGTACTTC. It specifies CASYRLAGYEQYF.

This clonotype appeared a few times. The chain employs TRBV20-1 and TRBJ2-5, with 13 positions matching TRBD2. The V segment lost 5 bases and the J segment 5 bases; nucleotides outside the gene matches: 14. The CDR3 covers 17 residues. CDR1 is DFQATT and CDR2 is SNEGSKA in the germline V gene (reference sequence). This chain's CDR3 is CSASPWTSGRLGETQYF. CDR3 nucleotides: TGCAGTGCTTCTCCATGGACTAGCGGGAGACTTGGGGAGACCCAGTACTTC.

The chain is built from TRBV5-1 and TRBJ2-2; D is perhaps TRBD2 (6 bases). In germline, CDR1 is SGHRS, CDR2 YFSETQ. The CDR3 is 15 residues long. Trimming cost V 2 bases and J 6 bases, with 14 bases left between them. The CDR3 sequence: CASSFMSSESGELFF. CDR3 bases: TGCGCCAGCAGCTTTATGTCTAGCGAGTCCGGGGAGCTGTTTTTT.

The chain is built from TRBV3-1 and TRBJ2-1; TRBD2 aligns across 11 bases. The length of the CDR3 is 16 residues. The V and J ends lost 4 bases and 8 bases, in that order; junction bases with no gene match: 10. Germline assignment: CDR1 LGHDT and CDR2 YNNKEL (reference sequence). CDR3: CASSPVAGGPGDEQFF. The CDR3 DNA reads as TGTGCCAGCAGCCCGGTAGCGGGAGGGCCGGGCGATGAGCAGTTCTTC.

This clonotype showed up just a few times. CDR3 DNA: TGCGCCAGCACCCCTGGAGGGAGCCTAGACGAGCAGTACTTC. This gives the protein CASTPGGSLDEQYF. The V gene is TRBV5-1, the J gene TRBJ2-7, with D tentatively TRBD2 (6 bases). Trimming took 6 bases from V and 5 from J, leaving 18 bases between them. CDR1 SGHRS and CDR2 YFSETQ come from the germline V gene. This CDR3 is built from 14 residues. The entire variable domain, with the rest obtained from reference TRBV5-1 and TRBJ2-7, is as follows: KAGVTQTPRYLIKTRGQQVTLSCSPISGHRSVSWYQQTPGQGLQFLFEYFSETQRNKGNFPGRFSGRQFSNSRSEMNVSTLELGDSALYLCASTPGGSLDEQYFGPGTRLTVT.

This clonotype was counted a few times. This chain links TRBV5-1 with TRBJ2-5; D possibly corresponds to TRBD1 (5 bases). Trimming removed 7 bases from V and 3 bases from J, with 13 bases in between. Germline values: CDR1 SGHRS, CDR2 YFSETQ. CDR3 length: 13 residues. The DNA of the CDR3 is TGCGCCAGCGCTTGGGCGACAGAAGAGACCCAGTACTTC. This codes for CASAWATEETQYF.

In its sample, this clonotype was seen many times. The V gene is TRBV4-3, the J gene TRBJ2-7; 7 nucleotides align to TRBD1. From germline, CDR1 is LGHNA and CDR2 YSLEER. This CDR3 has 14 amino acids. J was trimmed by 0 bases and V by 4 bases; bases with no gene match: 3. The CDR3 nucleotides are TGCGCCAGCAGCCCCCAGGGGGTCTCCTACGAGCAGTACTTC. It codes for CASSPQGVSYEQYF.

This clonotype was picked up a small number of times. The chain has TRBV12-3 or TRBV12-4 and TRBJ2-7; TRBD1 matches at 8 bases. V lost 5 bases to trimming and J lost 5 bases; unmatched junction nucleotides: 8. This CDR3 has 14 amino acids. The CDR3 is CASSRRGPPDEQYF. Here the CDR3 DNA reads TGTGCCAGCAGTCGCAGGGGGCCCCCTGACGAGCAGTACTTC.

The chain has TRBV20-1 and TRBJ1-3; D remains unclear. Germline V lookup: CDR1 DFQATT, CDR2 SNEGSKA (reference sequence). The CDR3 runs 11 residues. Between the trimmed V and J ends, which lost 7 bases and 0 bases, there was a span of 4 bases. CDR3 in DNA: TGCAGTGGGCTCTCTGGAAACACCATATATTTT. Its protein is CSGLSGNTIYF.

V is TRBV15 and J is TRBJ2-1; TRBD2 is a possible D gene (6 bases). V was clipped by 4 bases and J by 0 bases, with 13 bases between them. Germline loops: CDR1 LNHNV, CDR2 YYDKDF (reference sequence). The CDR3 consists of 16 residues. In DNA form, the CDR3 reads TGTGCCACCAGCACCTCGACTAGAAGCTCCTACAATGAGCAGTTCTTC. It is translated as CATSTSTRSSYNEQFF.

This clonotype turned up a few times. The chain employs TRBV20-1 and TRBJ2-7, with a weak D call TRBD2 (7 bases). The CDR3 runs to 14 residues. V dropped 0 bases and J dropped 3 bases, with 12 bases sitting between them. Germline V lookup: CDR1 DFQATT, CDR2 SNEGSKA (reference sequence). The CDR3 loop is CSARDRGGGYEQYF. As DNA, the CDR3 is TGCAGTGCTAGAGATCGGGGAGGGGGCTACGAGCAGTACTTC.

This rearrangement joins TRBV7-2 to TRBJ2-6; the D gene is possibly TRBD2 (5 bases). Germline V lookup: CDR1 SGHTA, CDR2 FQGNSA. The V end was cut by 8 bases, the J end by 3 bases, with 11 bases between. This CDR3 contains 14 residues. The CDR3 region is CASREGGGANVLTF. The DNA for the CDR3 is TGTGCCAGCCGAGAGGGTGGTGGGGCCAACGTCCTGACTTTC. Supplemented by reference TRBV7-2 and TRBJ2-6, the full variable domain reads GAGVSQSPSNKVTEKGKDVELRCDPISGHTALYWYRQSLGQGLEFLIYFQGNSAPDKSGLPSDRFSAERTGGSVSTLTIQRTQQEDSAVYLCASREGGGANVLTFGAGSRLTVL.

The chain carries TRBV20-1 and TRBJ2-1; 10 nucleotides match TRBD2. The V segment lost 0 bases and the J segment 5 bases; nucleotides outside the gene matches: 7. CDR1 is DFQATT and CDR2 is SNEGSKA in the germline V gene (reference sequence). CDR3 length: 16 residues. The CDR3 DNA reads as TGCAGTGCTAGAGATGTTTCTAGCGGGAGAGACAATGAGCAGTTCTTC. Translating gives CSARDVSSGRDNEQFF.

This sequence joins TRBV6-2 or TRBV6-3 and TRBJ1-2; D remains ambiguous. This CDR3 has 12 residues. CDR1 is MNHEY, CDR2 SVGEGT, per germline. Trimming pared 6 bases from V and 8 bases from J, leaving 13 bases between. CDR3 sequence reads: CASRVGGSGYTF. CDR3 in DNA: TGTGCCAGCAGAGTAGGCGGGTCCGGCTACACCTTC.